The clone carrying this TCR beta chain was counted a single time. The data stem from a study of blood T cell repertoires in COVID-19. About the research overall: Acute-phase and convalescent COVID-19 samples originated in the United States, Italy and Spain.

Profiled with immunoSEQ multiplex PCR; TCRdb holds only in-frame clones, not every one. Here the sample spans around 45,000 clones, roughly 89% being singletons. Sequencing was performed on peripheral blood. The sequence was obtained from an elderly man with acute or convalescent COVID-19.

CDR3 loop: CASSLQDGITDTQYF. Here the CDR3 DNA reads TGCGCCAGCAGCTTGCAGGACGGGATCACAGATACGCAGTATTTT. The chain employs TRBV5-1 and TRBJ2-3; possibly TRBD2 for D (5 bases). Trimming removed 1 base at V and 2 bases at J, with 11 bases between. This CDR3 contains 15 residues. The germline V gene encodes CDR1 SGHRS and CDR2 YFSETQ. Variable domain in full (rest from reference TRBV5-1 and TRBJ2-3): KAGVTQTPRYLIKTRGQQVTLSCSPISGHRSVSWYQQTPGQGLQFLFEYFSETQRNKGNFPGRFSGRQFSNSRSEMNVSTLELGDSALYLCASSLQDGITDTQYFGPGTRLTVL.